This T cell receptor beta chain was sequenced during a study of CXCR3-negative and CXCR3-positive naive CD8 T cells. For this clonotype: Its antigen is unknown.

Triplicates of about 300,000 cells were sorted from each CD8+ T cell subset. General observations from the study: CD5 surface expression was similar among naive subsets, and TCR strength was estimated by inference from TRB CDR3 properties. Diversity proved comparably high across both naive subsets and much lower in memory CD8+ cells.

Germline CDR1 is SGHTA and CDR2 is FQGNSA. The CDR3 runs 18 residues. The authors prepared UMI-labeled TRB cDNA libraries by 5' RACE. Using the 5' RACE reads, TCRdb records one entry per CDR3 protein without DNA. The listing contains 70,000 to 100,000 distinct CDR3 sequences. The specimen was naive CXCR3- CD8+ T cells from blood. Specified subset: CD45RO-CCR7+CD27+CD95- naive CD8+ T cells lacking CXCR3 (TNR3-). This clonotype was obtained from a human donor in good health. Some clones in this sample may be carry-over from other donors' samples. V usage is TRBV7-2 and J usage is TRBJ2-5; TCRdb's D call of TRBD1 is untestable without DNA. This chain's CDR3 is CASSPYLTQGAPEETQYF. Combining the CDR3 with reference TRBV7-2 and TRBJ2-5 gives the whole variable domain GAGVSQSPSNKVTEKGKDVELRCDPISGHTALYWYRQSLGQGLEFLIYFQGNSAPDKSGLPSDRFSAERTGGSVSTLTIQRTQQEDSAVYLCASSPYLTQGAPEETQYFGPGTRLLVL.